This TCR beta chain came from a study of beta chain features in type 1 diabetes. The study, taken as a whole, reports: TCRB rearrangement may or may not be influenced by HLA type; here this remained unresolved. A moderate, significant TCRB CDR3 shortening appeared in type 1 diabetes across four CD4+ subsets.

Concerning this clone itself: The antigen is undetermined.

All of the isolated RNA was reverse transcribed, so expressed TCRB transcripts were sequenced. Each sample of naive, central memory or regulatory T cells had, on average, about 3.6 million reads. Measured with immunoSEQ multiplex PCR; TCRdb has only the in-frame clones, and not every one. The sample consists of 300,000 to 350,000 clones, around 9.3% of them appearing once. CDR1 is MNHEY and CDR2 is SVGAGI in the germline V gene. This CDR3 is 13 amino acids long. Trimming took off 6 bases at V and 5 bases at J, with 13 bases between the two ends. CD4+ naive, central memory, regulatory and stem cell-like memory subsets were isolated by sorting on CD45RO/CCR7/CD25/CD127/CD95/CD27.

The sequence was obtained from a man younger than 45 with type 1 diabetes. The sample taken for sequencing was central memory CD4+ T cells from blood. The V call is TRBV6-5, the J call TRBJ1-1; a possible D gene is TRBD1 (6 bases). As DNA, the CDR3 is TGTGCCAGCAGCCCCGATGGGACAACTGAAGCTTTCTTT. Amino acids: CASSPDGTTEAFF.